This T cell receptor beta chain derives from a study of T cell responses to AZD1222 COVID-19 vaccine. Method: immunoSEQ multiplex PCR; TCRdb's copy keeps in-frame clones and lacks some. The profile shows roughly 80,000 clones, approximately 90% of them singletons. Study outcomes and limitations: Reportedly, nearly half the spike-specific TCRs target unmutated variant regions. The donor cohort was predominantly white British with a female majority, and clonal diversity may have been underestimated.

Note on this clone: The antigen remains undetermined.

The starting material was peripheral blood, obtained on day 0 of AZD1222 vaccination. This clonotype was obtained from an adult in good health.

The CDR3 is CASSDNEQFF. The CDR3 coding sequence is TGTGCCAGCAGCGACAATGAGCAGTTCTTC. The chain recombines TRBV2 with TRBJ2-1; D ambiguous. The CDR3 covers 10 residues. The V end was cut by 6 bases, the J end by 5 bases, with 2 bases between. Germline CDR1 SNHLY, CDR2 FYNNEI.